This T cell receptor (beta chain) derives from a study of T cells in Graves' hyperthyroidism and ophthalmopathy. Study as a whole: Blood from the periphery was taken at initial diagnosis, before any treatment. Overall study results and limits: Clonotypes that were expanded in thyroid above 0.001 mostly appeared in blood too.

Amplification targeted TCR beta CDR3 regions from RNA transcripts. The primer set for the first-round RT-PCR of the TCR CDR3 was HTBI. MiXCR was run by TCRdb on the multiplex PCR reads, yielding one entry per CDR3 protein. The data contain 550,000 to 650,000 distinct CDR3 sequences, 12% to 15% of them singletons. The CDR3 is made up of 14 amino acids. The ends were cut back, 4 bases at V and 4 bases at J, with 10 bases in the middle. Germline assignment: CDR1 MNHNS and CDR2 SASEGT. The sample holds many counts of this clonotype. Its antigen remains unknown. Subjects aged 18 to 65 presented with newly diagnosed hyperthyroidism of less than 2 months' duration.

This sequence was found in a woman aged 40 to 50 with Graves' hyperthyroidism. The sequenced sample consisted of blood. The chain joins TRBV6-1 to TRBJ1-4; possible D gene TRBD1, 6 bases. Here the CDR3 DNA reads TGTGCCAGCAGTGGAACAGGGAGTAATGAAAAACTGTTTTTT. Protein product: CASSGTGSNEKLFF.